This is a list of T cell receptor beta chains from one sample in a study of identical twins. TCRdb used MiXCR to reprocess the 5' RACE reads, holding one entry per CDR3 protein. This sample has 150,000 or so distinct CDR3 sequences, with approximately 4% found just once. Sequencing input: memory T cells sorted from blood. The receptors come from a young man in good health. The CDR3 runs from the conserved cysteine through the conserved F or W. The D gene is left open where the match is weak. Not every row has a clone size; where given, it reads once, few, many or a size class.

d_call	v_call	j_call	clone_size	cdr3_aa	cdr3_nt
NA	TRBV4-1	TRBJ2-3	many	CASSTGPDGPDTQYF	TGCGCCAGCAGCACCGGGCCCGACGGCCCAGATACGCAGTATTTT
TRBD2	TRBV5-1	TRBJ2-1	many	CASSPGGAGAYNEQFF	TGCGCCAGCAGCCCCGGAGGAGCGGGGGCATACAATGAGCAGTTCTTC
TRBD1	TRBV11-2	TRBJ2-7	many	CASKDRASSYEQYF	TGTGCCAGCAAGGACAGGGCCTCCTCCTACGAGCAGTACTTC
TRBD2	TRBV4-2	TRBJ2-7	many	CASSQGREANEQYF	TGTGCCAGCAGCCAAGGGCGGGAGGCTAACGAGCAGTACTTC
TRBD1	TRBV9	TRBJ1-3	many	CASSRTGQGGSGNTIYF	TGTGCCAGCAGCCGCACCGGACAGGGAGGCTCTGGAAACACCATATATTTT
NA	TRBV12-3/TRBV12-4	TRBJ2-2	many	CASIGSGRTTGELFF	TGTGCCAGCATCGGGTCAGGCAGGACCACCGGGGAGCTGTTTTTT
NA	TRBV20-1	TRBJ1-2	many	CSAGSLRNYGYTF	TGCAGTGCTGGCAGTCTGCGTAACTATGGCTACACCTTC
TRBD2	TRBV27	TRBJ2-7	many	CASRTAAGVQYF	TGTGCCAGCAGGACAGCAGCGGGGGTGCAGTACTTC
NA	TRBV7-6	TRBJ2-2	many	CASSLKAGNTGELFF	TGTGCCAGCAGCCTAAAGGCAGGGAACACCGGGGAGCTGTTTTTT
NA	TRBV29-1	TRBJ1-1	many	CSVRWGGVNTEAFF	TGCAGCGTTCGGTGGGGGGGGGTGAACACTGAAGCTTTCTTT
NA	TRBV28	TRBJ1-5	many	CASKENDQPQHF	TGTGCCAGCAAAGAGAATGATCAGCCCCAGCATTTT
NA	TRBV5-1	TRBJ2-7	many	CASGPRDGDYEQYF	TGCGCCAGCGGACCCCGGGACGGAGACTACGAGCAGTACTTC
NA	TRBV20-1	TRBJ2-1	many	CSARDPTGLFREFF	TGCAGTGCTAGAGATCCTACCGGACTTTTCAGGGAGTTCTTC
NA	TRBV6-5	TRBJ1-3	many	CASRYRDTPSGNTIYF	TGTGCCAGCAGGTACCGGGACACTCCCTCTGGAAACACCATATATTTT
TRBD1	TRBV12-3/TRBV12-4	TRBJ1-1	many	CASSFRTGEGTEAFF	TGTGCCAGCAGTTTTAGGACAGGGGAGGGCACTGAAGCTTTCTTT
NA	TRBV5-6	TRBJ2-2	many	CASSLGRPNTGELFF	TGTGCCAGCAGCCTGGGACGGCCGAACACCGGGGAGCTGTTTTTT
NA	TRBV5-5	TRBJ2-5	many	CASSGGAVLQETQYF	TGTGCCAGCAGCGGCGGGGCAGTACTCCAAGAGACCCAGTACTTC
TRBD1	TRBV7-9	TRBJ1-1	many	CASSFQGDRAFAFF	TGTGCCAGCAGCTTCCAAGGGGACAGGGCCTTCGCTTTCTTT
NA	TRBV5-6	TRBJ2-4	many	CASSFSGGNSIQYF	TGTGCCAGCAGCTTTTCTGGAGGGAACAGCATTCAGTACTTC
NA	TRBV28	TRBJ2-5	NA	CASSSQQGFETQYF	TGTGCCAGCAGTTCACAACAGGGTTTCGAGACCCAGTACTTC
NA	TRBV5-1	TRBJ2-1	many	CASSLSQGVGEQFF	TGCGCCAGCAGCTTGTCGCAGGGAGTAGGCGAGCAGTTCTTC
NA	TRBV7-6	TRBJ2-1	many	CASSLEPGVNEQFF	TGTGCCAGCAGCTTAGAGCCAGGCGTCAATGAGCAGTTCTTC
NA	TRBV20-1	TRBJ2-1	NA	CRTGFSGEQFF	TGCAGAACAGGGTTTTCGGGTGAGCAGTTCTTC
TRBD1	TRBV14	TRBJ2-5	many	CASSLTGGLETQYF	TGTGCCAGCAGTCTAACAGGGGGACTGGAGACCCAGTACTTC